These 9 T cell receptor beta chains came from one sample sequenced in a study of shared clonotypes between healthy human individuals. TCRdb's table, derived via immunoSEQ multiplex PCR, lists solely in-frame clones and lacks some. Of some 2.4 million clones in the sample, roughly 93% were seen once. The specimen sequenced was naive CD4+ T cells from PBMCs. The sample's subset: CD45RA+ positively selected. The receptor source for this set is a man between 18 and 35 years old in good health. Some clones in this sample may be carry-over from other donors' samples.

The rearrangement uses TRBV28 and TRBJ2-5; 8 positions agree with TRBD2. After removal of 6 bases from V and 4 bases from J, the junction contained 7 bases not matched to a gene. The length of the CDR3 is 14 residues. Per the germline V gene, CDR1 is MDHEN and CDR2 is SYDVKM. The CDR3 spells CASRTTAGGETQYF. Written as DNA, the CDR3 is TGTGCCAGCAGGACCACGGCGGGAGGAGAGACCCAGTACTTC.

A remark on this clone: The same CDR3 can be traced to other DNA sequences in this sample. The rearrangement uses TRBV11-2 and TRBJ2-1; 7 positions agree with TRBD2. CDR1 is SGHAT, CDR2 FQNNGV, per germline. This CDR3 has 15 amino acids. V shed 2 bases and J 4 bases; nucleotides not matched to a gene: 5. The CDR3 DNA is TGTGCCAGCAGCTTATTGGGAGGGAGTTACAATGAGCAGTTCTTC. Translating gives CASSLLGGSYNEQFF.

Comment on this clone: A much larger clonotype is one base distant, so this may be a read error. Other DNA sequences of this sample code for an identical CDR3. This CDR3 reads CASSLGGNSNQPQHF. The CDR3 DNA is TGCGCCAGCAGCTTGGGGGGGAATAGCAATCAGCCCCAGCATTTT. The chain links TRBV5-1 to TRBJ1-5; tentatively, D is TRBD1 (5 bases). The length of the CDR3 is 15 residues. The V and J ends lost 0 bases and 0 bases respectively, with 7 bases between them. Germline CDR1 reads SGHRS; CDR2 reads YFSETQ.

This chain connects TRBV6-5 to TRBJ2-5; TRBD1 matches 9 bases. The CDR3 loop spans 14 amino acids. Germline V gene sequence: CDR1 MNHEY, CDR2 SVGAGI. The trim removed 9 bases at V and 4 bases at J, leaving 9 bases unmatched. DNA of the CDR3: TGTGCCAGGGGACAGGGCCTTCCTCGAGAGACCCAGTACTTC. This codes for CARGQGLPRETQYF.

With respect to this clone: Other DNA sequences of this sample code for an identical CDR3. This chain joins TRBV28 and TRBJ2-3, with D possibly being TRBD1 or TRBD2 (7 bases each). The CDR3 runs 15 residues. V dropped 3 bases and J dropped 3 bases, with 13 bases sitting between them. Germline V gene sequence: CDR1 MDHEN, CDR2 SYDVKM. Here the CDR3 DNA reads TGTGCCAGCAGTTTCGCCAGGGGGGGGACAGATACGCAGTATTTT. This translates into CASSFARGGTDTQYF.

V usage is TRBV2 and J usage is TRBJ1-1, with a possible D match to TRBD1 (6 bases). The CDR3 spans 14 residues. V lost 6 bases to trimming and J lost 5 bases, with 16 bases between them. From germline, CDR1 is SNHLY and CDR2 FYNNEI. CDR3 in DNA: TGTGCCAGCAGGGGGGGCTCAGCGAGGACTGAAGCTTTCTTT. This codes for CASRGGSARTEAFF.

The rearrangement joins TRBV7-9 to TRBJ1-2, with a weak D call TRBD1 (5 bases). The CDR3 extends over 15 amino acids. The V gene's germline CDR1 is SEHNR and CDR2 FQNEAQ (reference sequence). Trimming removed 3 bases at V and 5 bases at J, with 16 bases between. For the CDR3, the DNA is TGTGCCAGCAGCTTTATCCAGGGACTCCTATATGGCTACACCTTC. This codes for CASSFIQGLLYGYTF. The full variable domain, completed using reference TRBV7-9 and TRBJ1-2, is DTGVSQNPRHKITKRGQNVTFRCDPISEHNRLYWYRQTLGQGPEFLTYFQNEAQLEKSRLLSDRFSAERPKGSFSTLEIQRTEQGDSAMYLCASSFIQGLLYGYTFGSGTRLTVV.

The chain is built from TRBV28 and TRBJ1-2; D is unclear. Germline V gene lookup returns CDR1 MDHEN and CDR2 SYDVKM. V was clipped by 6 bases and J by 4 bases, with 12 bases between them. The CDR3 loop spans 13 amino acids. CDR3 in amino acids: CASSVGDSYGYTF. CDR3 DNA: TGTGCCAGCAGCGTCGGGGATAGCTATGGCTACACCTTC.

The table lists this clone with a count of one. The chain uses TRBV25-1 and TRBJ2-1, with 8 nucleotides matching TRBD1. The junction had 7 bases not matched to a gene; V was cut back by 5 bases and J by 4 bases. The CDR3 has 15 residues. CDR1 MGHDK and CDR2 SYGVNS come from the germline V gene. The CDR3 reads CASSPRTGRYNEQFF. The CDR3 DNA follows: TGTGCCAGCAGTCCCCGGACAGGGAGGTACAATGAGCAGTTCTTC.